This T cell receptor (beta chain) was obtained from a study of blood T cells in healthy people across ages. This CDR3 has 12 residues. CDR1 is SGDLS and CDR2 is YYNGEE in the germline V gene. V was shortened by 4 bases and J by 11 bases, with 15 bases between the two germline ends. It was with a sample-barcoded 5' primer and a J-beta primer mix that a second PCR of roughly 7 to 12 cycles was run. TCRdb reprocessed the 5' RACE reads with MiXCR, giving one entry per CDR3 protein. The sample has fewer than 1,200,000 distinct CDR3 sequences, under 30% seen once. These data are also associated with another study on T cells of mothers and their children.

The V gene is TRBV9, the J gene TRBJ2-5; D gene ambiguous. This TCR was recovered from a girl aged 2-10 years in good health. Sequencing input: blood. The CDR3 here is CASSSGDPPQYF. The CDR3 bases are TGTGCCAGCAGCTCTGGGGATCCCCCTCAGTACTTC.